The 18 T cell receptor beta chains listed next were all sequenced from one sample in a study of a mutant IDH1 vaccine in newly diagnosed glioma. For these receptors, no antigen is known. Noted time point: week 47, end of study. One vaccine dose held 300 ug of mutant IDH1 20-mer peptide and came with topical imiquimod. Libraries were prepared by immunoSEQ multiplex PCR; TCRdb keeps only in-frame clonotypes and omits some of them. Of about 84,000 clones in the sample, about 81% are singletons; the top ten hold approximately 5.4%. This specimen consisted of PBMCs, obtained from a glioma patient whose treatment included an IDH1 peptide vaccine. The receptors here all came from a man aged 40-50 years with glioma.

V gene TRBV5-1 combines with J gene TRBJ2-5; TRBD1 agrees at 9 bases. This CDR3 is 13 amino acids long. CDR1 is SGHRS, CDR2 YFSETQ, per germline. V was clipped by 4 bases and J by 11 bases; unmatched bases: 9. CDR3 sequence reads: CASSQTGGYEQYF. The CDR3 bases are TGCGCCAGCAGCCAGACAGGGGGATATGAGCAGTACTTC.

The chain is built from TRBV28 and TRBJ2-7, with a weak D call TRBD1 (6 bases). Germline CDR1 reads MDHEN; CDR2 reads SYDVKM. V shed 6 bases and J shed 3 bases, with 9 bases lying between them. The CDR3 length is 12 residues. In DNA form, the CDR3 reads TGTGCCAGCAGCAGGACAGTCTACGAGCAGTACTTC. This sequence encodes CASSRTVYEQYF.

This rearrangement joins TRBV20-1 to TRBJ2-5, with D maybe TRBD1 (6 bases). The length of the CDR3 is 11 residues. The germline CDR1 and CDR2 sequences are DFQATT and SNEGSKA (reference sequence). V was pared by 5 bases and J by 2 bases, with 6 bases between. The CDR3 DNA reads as TGCAGTGCTGGACAGCAAGAGACCCAGTACTTC. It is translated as CSAGQQETQYF.

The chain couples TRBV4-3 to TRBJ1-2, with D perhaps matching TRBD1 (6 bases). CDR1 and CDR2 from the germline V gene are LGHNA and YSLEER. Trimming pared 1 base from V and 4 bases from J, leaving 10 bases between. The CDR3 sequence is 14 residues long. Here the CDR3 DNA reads TGCGCCAGCAGCCAAGGGGAGACAGGCTATGGCTACACCTTC. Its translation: CASSQGETGYGYTF.

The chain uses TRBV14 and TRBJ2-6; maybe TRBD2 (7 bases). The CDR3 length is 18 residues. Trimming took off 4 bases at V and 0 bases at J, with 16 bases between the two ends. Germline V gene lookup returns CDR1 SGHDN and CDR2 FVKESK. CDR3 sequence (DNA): TGTGCCAGCAGCCTTAGGGGGGGTCCTAGCTCTGGGGCCAACGTCCTGACTTTC. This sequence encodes CASSLRGGPSSGANVLTF.

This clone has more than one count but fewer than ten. The CDR3 region has the DNA TGTGCCAGCTCAACGAAAAACACCGGGGAGCTGTTTTTT. It codes for CASSTKNTGELFF. V and J are TRBV18 and TRBJ2-2; no clear D gene. The germline V and J ends were trimmed by 5 bases and 2 bases, with 6 bases remaining between them. The CDR3 covers 13 residues. Germline values: CDR1 KGHSH, CDR2 LQKENI.

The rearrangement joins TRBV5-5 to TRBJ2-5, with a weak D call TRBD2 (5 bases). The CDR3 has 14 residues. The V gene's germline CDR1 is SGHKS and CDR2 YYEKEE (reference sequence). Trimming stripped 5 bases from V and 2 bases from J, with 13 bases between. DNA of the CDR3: TGTGCCAGCAGATCCCGGGATTTGCAAGAGACCCAGTACTTC. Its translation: CASRSRDLQETQYF.

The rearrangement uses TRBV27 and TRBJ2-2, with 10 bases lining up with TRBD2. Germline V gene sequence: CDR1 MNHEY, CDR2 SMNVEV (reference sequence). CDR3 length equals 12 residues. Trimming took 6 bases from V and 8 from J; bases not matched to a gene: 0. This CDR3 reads CASRLAGGELFF. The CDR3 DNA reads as TGTGCCAGCAGACTAGCGGGAGGGGAGCTGTTTTTT.

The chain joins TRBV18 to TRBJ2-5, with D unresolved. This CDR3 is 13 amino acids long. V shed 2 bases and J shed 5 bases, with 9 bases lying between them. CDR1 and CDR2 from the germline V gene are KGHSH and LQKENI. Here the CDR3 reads CASSPSPGETQYF. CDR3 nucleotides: TGTGCCAGCTCACCAAGCCCCGGGGAGACCCAGTACTTC. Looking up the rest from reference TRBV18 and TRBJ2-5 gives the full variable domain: NAGVMQNPRHLVRRRGQEARLRCSPMKGHSHVYWYRQLPEEGLKFMVYLQKENIIDESGMPKERFSAEFPKEGPSILRIQQVVRGDSAAYFCASSPSPGETQYFGPGTRLLVL.

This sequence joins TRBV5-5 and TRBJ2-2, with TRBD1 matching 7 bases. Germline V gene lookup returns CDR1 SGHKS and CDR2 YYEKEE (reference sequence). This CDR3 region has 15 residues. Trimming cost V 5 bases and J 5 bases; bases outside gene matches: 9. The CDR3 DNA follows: TGTGCCAGCAGTTCCGGGACAGTGAAGACCGGGGAGCTGTTTTTT. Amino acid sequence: CASSSGTVKTGELFF.

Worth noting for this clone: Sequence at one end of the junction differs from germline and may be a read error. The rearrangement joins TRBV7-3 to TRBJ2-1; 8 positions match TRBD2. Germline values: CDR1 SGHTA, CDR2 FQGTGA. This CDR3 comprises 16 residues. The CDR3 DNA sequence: TGTGCCAGCTGCTTTAGGACTAGCATACTAAACTATGAGCAGTTCTTC. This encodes CASCFRTSILNYEQFF.

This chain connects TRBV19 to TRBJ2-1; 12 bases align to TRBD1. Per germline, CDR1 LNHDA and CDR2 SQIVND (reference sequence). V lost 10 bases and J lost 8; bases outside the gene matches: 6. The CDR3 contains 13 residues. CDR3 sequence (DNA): TGTGCCACCAGGGACAGGGGGCCCTATGAGCAGTTCTTC. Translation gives CATRDRGPYEQFF.

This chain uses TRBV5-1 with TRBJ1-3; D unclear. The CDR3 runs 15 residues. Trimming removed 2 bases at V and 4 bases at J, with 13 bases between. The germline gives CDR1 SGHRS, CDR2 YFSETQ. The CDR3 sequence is CASSFGHTGGNTIYF. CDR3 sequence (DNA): TGCGCCAGCAGCTTCGGCCACACGGGAGGAAACACCATATATTTT.

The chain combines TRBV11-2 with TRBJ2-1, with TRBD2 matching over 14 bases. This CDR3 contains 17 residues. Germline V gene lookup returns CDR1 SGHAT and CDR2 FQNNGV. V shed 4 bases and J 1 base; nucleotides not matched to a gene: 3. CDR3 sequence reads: CASSSTSGRGSYNEQFF. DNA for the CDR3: TGTGCCAGCAGCTCGACTAGCGGGAGGGGATCCTACAATGAGCAGTTCTTC.

This CDR3 is CASSYSGLVTDTQYF. In DNA form, the CDR3 reads TGTGCCAGCAGTTACTCGGGACTGGTCACAGATACGCAGTATTTT. V gene TRBV6-5 combines with J gene TRBJ2-3, with D perhaps TRBD2 (6 bases). This CDR3 is built from 15 residues. Trimming pared 0 bases from V and 2 bases from J, leaving 9 bases between. Germline values: CDR1 MNHEY, CDR2 SVGAGI.

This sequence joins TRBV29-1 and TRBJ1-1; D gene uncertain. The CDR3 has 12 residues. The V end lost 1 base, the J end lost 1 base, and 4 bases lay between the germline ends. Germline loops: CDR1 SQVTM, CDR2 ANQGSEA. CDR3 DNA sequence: TGCAGCGTTGAAGGGGGGAACACTGAAGCTTTCTTT. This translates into CSVEGGNTEAFF.

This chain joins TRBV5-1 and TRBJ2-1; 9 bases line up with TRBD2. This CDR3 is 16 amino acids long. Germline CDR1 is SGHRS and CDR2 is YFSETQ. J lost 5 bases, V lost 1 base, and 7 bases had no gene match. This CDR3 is CASSLIGTSWNNEQFF. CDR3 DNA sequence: TGCGCCAGCAGCTTGATTGGGACTAGCTGGAACAATGAGCAGTTCTTC.

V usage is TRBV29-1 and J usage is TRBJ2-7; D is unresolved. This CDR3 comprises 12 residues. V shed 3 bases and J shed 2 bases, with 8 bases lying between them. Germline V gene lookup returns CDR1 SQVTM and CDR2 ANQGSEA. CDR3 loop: CSVEAETYEQYF. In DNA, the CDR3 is TGCAGCGTTGAGGCGGAAACCTACGAGCAGTACTTC.